This section outlines one TCR beta chain sequence together with its context. The target antigen is unknown. These data belong to a study of shared clonotypes between healthy human individuals. Study-level background: Per-donor plates numbered three CD4 naive, three CD4 memory, two CD8 naive and one CD8 memory. Study-level points and caveats: What naive subsets generally showed was a larger estimated richness than memory subsets showed. Shared clonotypes across all four donors exceeded non-shared ones in generation probability.

The germline CDR1 and CDR2 sequences are DFQATT and SNEGSKA (reference sequence). The V and J ends lost 3 bases and 9 bases, in that order; junction bases with no gene match: 5. There are 11 residues in the CDR3. Sorted-subset replicate PCR reactions were performed with roughly 200 ng DNA, corresponding to roughly 30,000 T cell genomes. The protocol was immunoSEQ multiplex PCR, while the TCRdb copy is restricted to in-frame clones and leaves out a portion. Of around 990,000 clones in the sample, roughly 77% were seen once. The clonotype comes from a man in his late teens or twenties in good health. Some clones in this sample may be carry-over from other donors' samples. This chain connects TRBV20-1 to TRBJ2-7; 7 bases match TRBD2. The material sequenced was memory CD4+ T cells from PBMCs. Subset: CD45RA-negative fraction. The CDR3 region has the DNA TGCAGTGCTAGCCTGGGGGAGGGGCAGTACTTC. Translation gives CSASLGEGQYF.